One and the same sample provided the 18 T cell receptor beta chains below, sequenced in a study of PD-1 blockade in classical Hodgkin lymphoma. The patients all showed relapse after autologous stem cell transplantation, while their brentuximab vedotin exposure varied. Using immunoSEQ multiplex PCR, the repertoire was profiled, and TCRdb retains in-frame clones only, with some absent. Among tens of thousands of clones listed, roughly 89% were seen once. The sample was peripheral blood mononuclear cells (PBMCs), taken before the second cycle of nivolumab. Receptors were obtained from a human donor with classical Hodgkin lymphoma.

This clone has only one observation. The J gene is TRBJ2-7, the V gene TRBV6-6, with D perhaps TRBD2 (6 bases). CDR3 size: 12 residues. Germline V gives CDR1 MNHNY, CDR2 SVGAGI (reference sequence). Trimming took 6 bases from V and 5 from J, leaving 11 bases between them. DNA for the CDR3: TGTGCCAGCAGACGCACTAGCCACGAGCAGTACTTC. Protein product: CASRRTSHEQYF.

The V and J genes are TRBV11-2 and TRBJ2-1; 9 bases are a match to TRBD2. The CDR3 runs to 15 residues. Losses at the gene ends were 4 bases for V and 9 bases for J; bases not matched to a gene: 10. Germline V gene data show CDR1 as SGHAT and CDR2 as FQNNGV. The CDR3 protein is CASSWLAGPNSEQFF. The CDR3 DNA follows: TGTGCCAGCAGCTGGCTAGCGGGACCCAATAGTGAGCAGTTCTTC.

The V call is TRBV6-6, the J call TRBJ2-7, with 7 bases fitting TRBD1. V was clipped by 2 bases and J by 6 bases; unmatched bases: 13. This CDR3 region has 16 residues. CDR1 is MNHNY, CDR2 SVGAGI, per germline (reference sequence). The CDR3: CASSYPRDSPWSEQYF. The CDR3 coding sequence is TGTGCCAGCAGTTACCCTCGGGACAGCCCGTGGTCCGAGCAGTACTTC.

The chain recombines TRBV27 with TRBJ1-6; the match to TRBD1 covers 7 bases. J was trimmed by 0 bases and V by 3 bases; bases with no gene match: 5. This CDR3 comprises 17 residues. CDR1 and CDR2 (germline): MNHEY, SMNVEV (reference sequence). CDR3 residues: CASSFKGASSYNSPLHF. The CDR3 region has the DNA TGTGCCAGCAGTTTTAAGGGGGCTAGCTCCTATAATTCACCCCTCCACTTT.

The rearrangement links TRBV5-8 to TRBJ1-4; TRBD1 is a possible D gene (5 bases). With 4 bases removed from V and 5 bases from J, the gap between germline ends came to 12 bases. Germline V CDR1 and CDR2: SGHTS, YDEGEE. This CDR3 contains 14 residues. The CDR3 protein is CASSGGVRNEKLFF. For the CDR3, the DNA is TGTGCCAGCAGCGGGGGGGTCCGGAATGAAAAACTGTTTTTT.

This clone was counted once. The chain links TRBV7-2 to TRBJ1-2, with D unclear. V was cut by 1 base and J by 4 bases, with 13 bases left in between. The CDR3 sequence is 15 residues long. Germline V gene data show CDR1 as SGHTA and CDR2 as FQGNSA. The CDR3 sequence: CASSLGGGMAYGYTF. The CDR3 DNA reads TGTGCCAGCAGCTTAGGAGGAGGGATGGCCTATGGCTACACCTTC.

This clone is a singleton in its sample. The genes are TRBV4-1 and TRBJ1-6, with 9 bases identical to TRBD1. CDR1 is MGHRA, CDR2 YSYEKL, per germline. The junction had 7 bases not matched to a gene; V was cut back by 2 bases and J by 11 bases. The length of the CDR3 is 15 residues. The CDR3, as DNA: TGCGCCAGCAGCCAAAAACAGGGGGCTCATACACCCCTCCACTTT. Its protein product is CASSQKQGAHTPLHF.

This chain uses TRBV9 with TRBJ2-7; D is possibly TRBD2 (6 bases). Germline V gives CDR1 SGDLS, CDR2 YYNGEE. CDR3 size: 15 residues. The V and J ends lost 0 bases and 3 bases respectively, with 13 bases between them. The CDR3 reads CASSVEPGRSYEQYF. The CDR3 coding sequence is TGTGCCAGCAGCGTAGAACCAGGGAGGAGCTACGAGCAGTACTTC. The whole variable domain, filled in from reference TRBV9 and TRBJ2-7, reads DSGVTQTPKHLITATGQRVTLRCSPRSGDLSVYWYQQSLDQGLQFLIQYYNGEERAKGNILERFSAQQFPDLHSELNLSSLELGDSALYFCASSVEPGRSYEQYFGPGTRLTVT.

This chain joins TRBV9 and TRBJ2-2; no firm D call. This CDR3 has 15 amino acids. V lost 0 bases and J 0 bases, leaving 6 bases between the germline ends. CDR1 is SGDLS, CDR2 YYNGEE, per germline. CDR3 nucleotide sequence: TGTGCCAGCAGCGTAGTGGGTACGAACACCGGGGAGCTGTTTTTT. Its translation is CASSVVGTNTGELFF.

This clone was counted a single time. The rearrangement joins TRBV28 to TRBJ2-7; perhaps TRBD2 as D (5 bases). Looked up from germline, CDR1 is MDHEN and CDR2 is SYDVKM. The CDR3 consists of 14 residues. V was pared by 3 bases and J by 0 bases, with 9 bases between. CDR3 sequence (DNA): TGTGCCAGCAGTTTCCTAGCAGACTCCTACGAGCAGTACTTC. Protein: CASSFLADSYEQYF.

This clone came up a few times. The V and J genes are TRBV16 and TRBJ1-5; the D is unclear. Germline-derived CDR1 and CDR2 are KGHSY and FQNENV. V shed 0 bases and J shed 7 bases, with 7 bases lying between them. The CDR3 spans 13 residues. The CDR3 DNA sequence: TGTGCCAGCAGCCAATCGCGGGTGCAGCCCCAGCATTTT. It translates to CASSQSRVQPQHF.

The rearrangement joins TRBV5-1 to TRBJ2-2; TRBD1 matches 11 bases. Looked up from germline, CDR1 is SGHRS and CDR2 is YFSETQ. The CDR3 spans 15 residues. Losses at the gene ends were 3 bases for V and 5 bases for J; bases not matched to a gene: 3. The CDR3 region has the DNA TGCGCCAGCAGCTGGACAGGGGGCACGACCGGGGAGCTGTTTTTT. Its translation is CASSWTGGTTGELFF.

The J gene is TRBJ2-7, the V gene TRBV27; TRBD2 matches 12 bases. Trimming cost V 5 bases and J 4 bases; bases outside gene matches: 9. Germline V lookup: CDR1 MNHEY, CDR2 SMNVEV (reference sequence). The CDR3 is 16 amino acids. The CDR3 is CASSPNLAGGPYEQYF. Written as DNA, the CDR3 is TGTGCCAGCAGTCCGAATCTAGCGGGAGGGCCTTACGAGCAGTACTTC.

J is TRBJ2-1 and V is TRBV7-8, with D maybe TRBD2 (6 bases). Germline lookup yields CDR1 SGHVS and CDR2 FQNEAQ. CDR3 length: 14 residues. Trimming took off 3 bases at V and 7 bases at J, with 13 bases between the two ends. The CDR3 sequence: CASSFGGSRNEQFF. The CDR3 DNA reads TGTGCCAGCAGCTTCGGGGGTTCCCGGAATGAGCAGTTCTTC.

This chain joins TRBV2 and TRBJ1-4, with D uncertain. Per germline, CDR1 SNHLY and CDR2 FYNNEI. The CDR3 runs to 14 residues. V was pared by 4 bases and J by 3 bases, with 9 bases between. Here the CDR3 DNA reads TGTGCCAGCAGTGTAAGGGCAGCTAATGAAAAACTGTTTTTT. This codes for CASSVRAANEKLFF.

The chain uses TRBV10-1 and TRBJ2-5; 14 nucleotides agree with TRBD2. Germline V gene lookup returns CDR1 WNHNN and CDR2 SYGVQD (reference sequence). The CDR3 runs to 18 residues. V shed 0 bases and J 1 base; nucleotides not matched to a gene: 4. The CDR3 protein is CASSESGGLAGVQETQYF. Here the CDR3 DNA reads TGCGCCAGCAGTGAGTCGGGGGGACTAGCGGGGGTCCAAGAGACCCAGTACTTC.

The chain uses TRBV18 and TRBJ2-3; weak D call: TRBD1 (5 bases). In germline, CDR1 is KGHSH, CDR2 LQKENI. This CDR3 contains 15 residues. Trimming removed 0 bases from V and 4 bases from J, with 11 bases in between. CDR3 protein: CASSPPRQGSDTQYF. In DNA form, the CDR3 reads TGTGCCAGCTCACCACCGAGGCAGGGATCAGATACGCAGTATTTT.

The chain carries TRBV29-1 and TRBJ1-1; D remains unclear. Trimming cost V 4 bases and J 9 bases, with 9 bases left between them. The CDR3 is 10 amino acids. The germline V gene encodes CDR1 SQVTM and CDR2 ANQGSEA. The CDR3 region has the DNA TGCAGCGTTGGCCCGGCGCAAGCTTTCTTT. Protein: CSVGPAQAFF.